The rows below give T cell receptor beta chains drawn from one sample of a study of T-cell memory formation after mild COVID-19. TCRdb processed the 5' RACE reads anew with MiXCR; each CDR3 protein has one entry. The table has just over 300,000 distinct CDR3 sequences, roughly 21% seen once. The sample consisted of PBMCs or a T cell subset sorted from them (not recorded which). The receptors come from a man aged 18 to 30 who had mild COVID-19 (a few samples of this study predate the infection). Cell type and time point are not known. The CDR3 runs from the conserved cysteine through the conserved F or W. Fields, in order: CDR3 DNA, CDR3 protein, V gene, clone size, J gene, D gene. A D gene is named only where the DNA matches it firmly. Not every row has a clone size; where given, it reads once, few, many or a size class.

cdr3_nt: TGTGCCAGCTCGCCTCAGGACAGGGGCAATCAGCCCCAGCATTTT
cdr3_aa: CASSPQDRGNQPQHF
v_call: TRBV18
clone_size: .
j_call: TRBJ1-5
d_call: TRBD1

cdr3_nt: TGCAGTGCTAGGGACAGGGCCCTACTTAGGAATGAGCAGTTCTTC
cdr3_aa: CSARDRALLRNEQFF
v_call: TRBV20-1
clone_size: .
j_call: TRBJ2-1
d_call: TRBD1

cdr3_nt: TGTGCCAGCAGCTTAAAGGCACCGCCGGACGGTTCACCCCTCCACTTT
cdr3_aa: CASSLKAPPDGSPLHF
v_call: TRBV7-3
clone_size: .
j_call: TRBJ1-6
d_call: .

cdr3_nt: TGTGCCAGCTCCCTCGACAGAGCCCAAGAGACCCAGTACTTC
cdr3_aa: CASSLDRAQETQYF
v_call: TRBV7-2
clone_size: .
j_call: TRBJ2-5
d_call: .

cdr3_nt: TGTGCCAGCAGCCCCACTAGCGGGACAAATAATGAGCAGTTCTTC
cdr3_aa: CASSPTSGTNNEQFF
v_call: TRBV7-9
clone_size: few
j_call: TRBJ2-1
d_call: TRBD2

cdr3_nt: TGTGCCAGCAGCGTAGTCGATAGGGGATGGACTTTCTTT
cdr3_aa: CASSVVDRGWTFF
v_call: TRBV9
clone_size: .
j_call: TRBJ1-1
d_call: .

cdr3_nt: TGTGCCTGGACACCTAATGCCTACGAGCAGTACTTC
cdr3_aa: CAWTPNAYEQYF
v_call: TRBV30
clone_size: .
j_call: TRBJ2-7
d_call: .

cdr3_nt: TGTGCCAGCAGTTCGAGACAGGGGCATAATTCACCCCTCCACTTT
cdr3_aa: CASSSRQGHNSPLHF
v_call: TRBV27
clone_size: few
j_call: TRBJ1-6
d_call: TRBD1

cdr3_nt: TGTGCCAGCAGCCAGGGACAGGGTTCCTTCTACGAGCAGTACTTC
cdr3_aa: CASSQGQGSFYEQYF
v_call: TRBV7-6
clone_size: few
j_call: TRBJ2-7
d_call: TRBD1

cdr3_nt: TGTGCCAGCAGCAGAACTGCCGGGACAGAAAACATTCAGTACTTC
cdr3_aa: CASSRTAGTENIQYF
v_call: TRBV7-2
clone_size: .
j_call: TRBJ2-4
d_call: TRBD1

cdr3_nt: TGTGCCAGCAGCTTAGGCAGTTTCCCCGTAACCGTCCTGACTTTC
cdr3_aa: CASSLGSFPVTVLTF
v_call: TRBV7-2
clone_size: .
j_call: TRBJ2-6
d_call: .

cdr3_nt: TGTGCCACCAGTGATTTCGGGGGAGCCGATACGCAGTATTTT
cdr3_aa: CATSDFGGADTQYF
v_call: TRBV24-1
clone_size: .
j_call: TRBJ2-3
d_call: .

cdr3_nt: TGTGCCAGCACGTCCCTGGCAGCGGGGGGTCCCGGGGAGCTGTTTTTT
cdr3_aa: CASTSLAAGGPGELFF
v_call: TRBV7-6
clone_size: .
j_call: TRBJ2-2
d_call: TRBD2

cdr3_nt: TGCGCCAGCAGCCTCAGGGCCACTACTAATGAAAAACTGTTTTTT
cdr3_aa: CASSLRATTNEKLFF
v_call: TRBV5-1
clone_size: .
j_call: TRBJ1-4
d_call: .

cdr3_nt: TGCGCCAGCAGGAAGAGCGGGTCAGATACGCAGTATTTT
cdr3_aa: CASRKSGSDTQYF
v_call: TRBV4-3
clone_size: few
j_call: TRBJ2-3
d_call: .

cdr3_nt: TGTGCCAGTATAGGGACAGGGGAGGGCAATGAGCAGTTCTTC
cdr3_aa: CASIGTGEGNEQFF
v_call: TRBV19
clone_size: few
j_call: TRBJ2-1
d_call: TRBD1

cdr3_nt: TGTGCCAGCAGCTTGGATCTGATGGGCACAGATACGCAGTATTTT
cdr3_aa: CASSLDLMGTDTQYF
v_call: TRBV5-5
clone_size: .
j_call: TRBJ2-3
d_call: .

cdr3_nt: TGTGCCATCAGAGGACTAGCGGGGTCGGATACGCAGTATTTT
cdr3_aa: CAIRGLAGSDTQYF
v_call: TRBV10-3
clone_size: .
j_call: TRBJ2-3
d_call: TRBD2

cdr3_nt: TGTGCCAGCAGCGCGCAGGGGGCGAGCTCCTACAATGAGCAGTTCTTC
cdr3_aa: CASSAQGASSYNEQFF
v_call: TRBV7-3
clone_size: few
j_call: TRBJ2-1
d_call: TRBD1

cdr3_nt: TGTGCCAGCAGCGTAGGGGGAGCCAACAATGAGCAGTTCTTC
cdr3_aa: CASSVGGANNEQFF
v_call: TRBV9
clone_size: few
j_call: TRBJ2-1
d_call: .

cdr3_nt: TGTGCCAGCAGCATCACCGGGACAGGGGGCGGCTACACCTTC
cdr3_aa: CASSITGTGGGYTF
v_call: TRBV7-9
clone_size: few
j_call: TRBJ1-2
d_call: TRBD1

cdr3_nt: TGTGCCAGCAGCCGGGGAGTCGCGATACAAGAGACCCAGTACTTC
cdr3_aa: CASSRGVAIQETQYF
v_call: TRBV3-1
clone_size: .
j_call: TRBJ2-5
d_call: .

cdr3_nt: TGCAGTGCTAGGTACAGGGTACTCTATGGCTACACCTTC
cdr3_aa: CSARYRVLYGYTF
v_call: TRBV20-1
clone_size: .
j_call: TRBJ1-2
d_call: .

cdr3_nt: TGCAGTGCGCATCAAAGAGGTAGCAATCAGCCCCAGCATTTT
cdr3_aa: CSAHQRGSNQPQHF
v_call: TRBV20-1
clone_size: few
j_call: TRBJ1-5
d_call: .

cdr3_nt: TGTGCCAGCACCCACAGGGTCGACGGGGGGGCTCATGGCTACACCTTC
cdr3_aa: CASTHRVDGGAHGYTF
v_call: TRBV6-5
clone_size: few
j_call: TRBJ1-2
d_call: .

cdr3_nt: TGCAGTGCTAGAGAGCTCCTACAGGGGGGGGCCCAGTACTTC
cdr3_aa: CSARELLQGGAQYF
v_call: TRBV20-1
clone_size: few
j_call: TRBJ2-5
d_call: .

cdr3_nt: TGTGCCAGCTTCCCTGGGCGGCTTTATGGCTACACCTTC
cdr3_aa: CASFPGRLYGYTF
v_call: TRBV28
clone_size: .
j_call: TRBJ1-2
d_call: .

cdr3_nt: TGCAGTGCTAGACTAGTTTCGGAGACCCAGTACTTC
cdr3_aa: CSARLVSETQYF
v_call: TRBV20-1
clone_size: many
j_call: TRBJ2-5
d_call: .

cdr3_nt: TGTGCCAGCAGCCAAGGGCAGTTGCAAGAGACCCAGTACTTC
cdr3_aa: CASSQGQLQETQYF
v_call: TRBV4-2
clone_size: .
j_call: TRBJ2-5
d_call: .

cdr3_nt: TGCGCCAGCAGCTTTGGGACCAAACAAGAGACCCAGTACTTC
cdr3_aa: CASSFGTKQETQYF
v_call: TRBV5-1
clone_size: .
j_call: TRBJ2-5
d_call: .

cdr3_nt: TGTGCCAGCAGTTTAGGGGGGGTATTCGAAGCTTTCTTT
cdr3_aa: CASSLGGVFEAFF
v_call: TRBV28
clone_size: .
j_call: TRBJ1-1
d_call: .

cdr3_nt: TGTGCCAGCAGCCAAGATACGGTATCACTGTTTTTT
cdr3_aa: CASSQDTVSLFF
v_call: TRBV4-2
clone_size: few
j_call: TRBJ1-4
d_call: .

cdr3_nt: TGTGCCACCCGGGGGAACGGTGAGAGCAATCAGCCCCAGCATTTT
cdr3_aa: CATRGNGESNQPQHF
v_call: TRBV24-1
clone_size: .
j_call: TRBJ1-5
d_call: .

cdr3_nt: TGCGCCAGCAGCTTGGGAGACAGGGCGGCTGAAGCTTTCTTT
cdr3_aa: CASSLGDRAAEAFF
v_call: TRBV5-1
clone_size: .
j_call: TRBJ1-1
d_call: TRBD1

cdr3_nt: TGTGCCATCGGATTGGCAGGAACACGTCCCGGGGAGCTGTTTTTT
cdr3_aa: CAIGLAGTRPGELFF
v_call: TRBV10-3
clone_size: .
j_call: TRBJ2-2
d_call: .

cdr3_nt: TGCAGTGCTAGAGAGGCTACAGTCAATGAGCAGTTCTTC
cdr3_aa: CSAREATVNEQFF
v_call: TRBV20-1
clone_size: .
j_call: TRBJ2-1
d_call: .

cdr3_nt: TGTGCCAGCAGCCTAGGTCGGGGTATCGACGAGCAGTACTTC
cdr3_aa: CASSLGRGIDEQYF
v_call: TRBV11-2
clone_size: .
j_call: TRBJ2-7
d_call: .

cdr3_nt: TGTGCCAGCAGCCACAGGGAAGTTAGGTCCTACGAGCAGTACTTC
cdr3_aa: CASSHREVRSYEQYF
v_call: TRBV2
clone_size: .
j_call: TRBJ2-7
d_call: .

cdr3_nt: TGTGCCAGCCAAATGGGGGGCCAAGAGACCCAGTACTTC
cdr3_aa: CASQMGGQETQYF
v_call: TRBV5-5
clone_size: .
j_call: TRBJ2-5
d_call: .

cdr3_nt: TGCGCCAGCAGCCCGAACTACGGGAGCTCCTACAATGAGCAGTTCTTC
cdr3_aa: CASSPNYGSSYNEQFF
v_call: TRBV5-1
clone_size: .
j_call: TRBJ2-1
d_call: .

cdr3_nt: TGTGCCAGCAGCTTGATCGGGCAGGGGGCCGAAGCTTTCTTT
cdr3_aa: CASSLIGQGAEAFF
v_call: TRBV27
clone_size: few
j_call: TRBJ1-1
d_call: TRBD1

cdr3_nt: TGTGCCAGCAGCACGACTAGCGGGGGGGCAGCAGATACGCAGTATTTT
cdr3_aa: CASSTTSGGAADTQYF
v_call: TRBV6-4
clone_size: .
j_call: TRBJ2-3
d_call: TRBD2

cdr3_nt: TGTGCCAGCAGTTTTCGCGCCGGGACAGGGTCTACCGGGGAGCTGTTTTTT
cdr3_aa: CASSFRAGTGSTGELFF
v_call: TRBV6-5
clone_size: .
j_call: TRBJ2-2
d_call: TRBD1

cdr3_nt: TGCAGTGCTAGAGAAGGGGGAGATACGCAGTATTTT
cdr3_aa: CSAREGGDTQYF
v_call: TRBV20-1
clone_size: .
j_call: TRBJ2-3
d_call: .

cdr3_nt: TGCAGTGCTAGGCTCTTTGGGGGCGCCGGGGAGCTGTTTTTT
cdr3_aa: CSARLFGGAGELFF
v_call: TRBV20-1
clone_size: .
j_call: TRBJ2-2
d_call: .

cdr3_nt: TGCAGTGCTGGCTCGACTAGCACTAGCACAGATACGCAGTATTTT
cdr3_aa: CSAGSTSTSTDTQYF
v_call: TRBV20-1
clone_size: .
j_call: TRBJ2-3
d_call: TRBD2

cdr3_nt: TGTGCCAGCAACCGCCGGGACAGGGGGCTTCGTGGGCCGTTTAATGAAGCTTTCTTT
cdr3_aa: CASNRRDRGLRGPFNEAFF
v_call: TRBV12-3/TRBV12-4
clone_size: few
j_call: TRBJ1-1
d_call: TRBD1

cdr3_nt: TGTGCCAGCAGCGAGAGCGGGGAGAATGAGCAGTTCTTC
cdr3_aa: CASSESGENEQFF
v_call: TRBV9
clone_size: .
j_call: TRBJ2-1
d_call: TRBD2

cdr3_nt: TGTGCCACCCGGGACGGTAGCACAGATACGCAGTATTTT
cdr3_aa: CATRDGSTDTQYF
v_call: TRBV10-3
clone_size: few
j_call: TRBJ2-3
d_call: .

cdr3_nt: TGTGCCAGCAGCCAAGCGGCTTGGGGCAGGATGAACACTGAAGCTTTCTTT
cdr3_aa: CASSQAAWGRMNTEAFF
v_call: TRBV3-1
clone_size: few
j_call: TRBJ1-1
d_call: .